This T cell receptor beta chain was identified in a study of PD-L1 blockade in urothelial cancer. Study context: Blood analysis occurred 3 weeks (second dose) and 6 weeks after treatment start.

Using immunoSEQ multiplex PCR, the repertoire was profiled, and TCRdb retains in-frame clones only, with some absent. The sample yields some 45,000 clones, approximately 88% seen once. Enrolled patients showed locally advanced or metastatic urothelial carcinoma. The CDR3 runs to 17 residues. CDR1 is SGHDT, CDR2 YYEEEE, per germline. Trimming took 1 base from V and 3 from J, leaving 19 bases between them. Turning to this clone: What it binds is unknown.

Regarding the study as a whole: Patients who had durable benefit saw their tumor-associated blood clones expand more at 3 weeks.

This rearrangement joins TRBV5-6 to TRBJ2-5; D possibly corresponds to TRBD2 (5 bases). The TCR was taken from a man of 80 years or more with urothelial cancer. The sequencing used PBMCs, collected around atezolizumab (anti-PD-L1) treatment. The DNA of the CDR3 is TGTGCCAGCAGCTTGCTTCCGCAACTAGGGCATAAAGAGACCCAGTACTTC. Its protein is CASSLLPQLGHKETQYF.